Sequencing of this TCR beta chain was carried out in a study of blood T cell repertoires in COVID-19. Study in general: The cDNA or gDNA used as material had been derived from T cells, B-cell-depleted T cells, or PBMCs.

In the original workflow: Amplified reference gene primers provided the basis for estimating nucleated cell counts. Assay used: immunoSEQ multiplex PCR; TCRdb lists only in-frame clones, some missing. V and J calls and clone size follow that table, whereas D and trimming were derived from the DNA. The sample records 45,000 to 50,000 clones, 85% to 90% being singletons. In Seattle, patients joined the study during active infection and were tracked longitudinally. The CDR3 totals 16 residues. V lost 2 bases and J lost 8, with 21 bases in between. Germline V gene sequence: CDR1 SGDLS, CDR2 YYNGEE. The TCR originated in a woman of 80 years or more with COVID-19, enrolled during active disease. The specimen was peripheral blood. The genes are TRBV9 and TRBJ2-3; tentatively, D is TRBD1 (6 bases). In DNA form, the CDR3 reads TGTGCCAGCAGCGTGACAGGAGGCCCGACGACGGGTACGCAGTATTTT. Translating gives CASSVTGGPTTGTQYF.